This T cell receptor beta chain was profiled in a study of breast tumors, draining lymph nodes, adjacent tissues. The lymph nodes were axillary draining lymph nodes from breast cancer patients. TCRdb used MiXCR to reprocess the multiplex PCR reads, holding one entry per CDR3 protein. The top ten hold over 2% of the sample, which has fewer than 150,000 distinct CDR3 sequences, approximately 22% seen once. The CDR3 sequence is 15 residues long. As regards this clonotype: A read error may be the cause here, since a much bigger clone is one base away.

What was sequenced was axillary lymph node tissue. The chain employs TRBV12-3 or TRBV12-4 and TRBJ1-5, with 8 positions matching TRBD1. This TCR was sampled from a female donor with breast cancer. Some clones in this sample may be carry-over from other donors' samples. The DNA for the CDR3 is TGTGCCAGCAGTGGACAGGGCCCTAGCAATCGGCCCCAGCATTTT. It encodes CASSGQGPSNRPQHF.